These 18 T cell receptor beta chains were sequenced from one sample in a study of cytomegalovirus exposure and HLA in healthy donors. This PCR relied on a set of 60 Vbeta primers and 13 Jbeta primers. TCRdb's table, derived via immunoSEQ multiplex PCR, lists solely in-frame clones and lacks some. The sample shows 200,000 to 250,000 clones, approximately 70% of them seen only once. Specimen: PBMCs. The receptor set was obtained from a man aged 35 to 55 in good health and CMV-seropositive.

V usage is TRBV6-5 and J usage is TRBJ2-2; 7 bases map to TRBD1. Germline V gene lookup returns CDR1 MNHEY and CDR2 SVGAGI. Unmatched junction bases numbered 7, after V lost 6 bases and J lost 3 bases. The CDR3 is 15 amino acids. Here the CDR3 DNA reads TGTGCCAGCAGAGGGATCGACAGGGACACCGGGGAGCTGTTTTTT. It is translated as CASRGIDRDTGELFF.

The chain uses TRBV19 and TRBJ1-4; perhaps TRBD1 as D (5 bases). Trimming cost V 5 bases and J 4 bases, with 11 bases left between them. The CDR3 spans 14 residues. Germline-derived CDR1 and CDR2 are LNHDA and SQIVND (reference sequence). The CDR3 here is CASSPSGLNEKLFF. The CDR3 region has the DNA TGTGCCAGTAGTCCGTCGGGACTTAATGAAAAACTGTTTTTT.

The chain recombines TRBV5-4 with TRBJ1-2; D is possibly TRBD1 (5 bases). This CDR3 is 16 amino acids long. Trimming took off 1 base at V and 8 bases at J, with 21 bases between the two ends. Germline CDR1 is SGHNT and CDR2 is YYREEE (reference sequence). CDR3 nucleotide sequence: TGTGCCAGCAGCTTGCGTTCCTTTAGGGGAAGAAGCGGCTACACCTTC. Protein: CASSLRSFRGRSGYTF.

CDR3 sequence: CASSLKVPGQGNTGELFF. The CDR3 nucleotides are TGTGCCAGCAGCTTAAAGGTACCGGGACAGGGGAACACCGGGGAGCTGTTTTTT. The gene calls are TRBV7-3 and TRBJ2-2; TRBD1 matches 9 bases. The CDR3 has 18 residues. V was pared by 1 base and J by 1 base, with 7 bases of the junction left unmatched. Germline values: CDR1 SGHTA, CDR2 FQGTGA.

The chain links TRBV4-2 to TRBJ2-2; perhaps TRBD1 as D (8 bases). This CDR3 has 18 residues. Germline loops: CDR1 LGHNA, CDR2 YNFKEQ. Trimming removed 1 base from V and 3 bases from J, with 18 bases in between. CDR3 amino acids: CASSQGLLADRDTGELFF. The CDR3 bases are TGTGCCAGCAGCCAAGGGTTGCTAGCGGACAGGGACACCGGGGAGCTGTTTTTT.

This clone appeared a few times. V usage is TRBV5-1 and J usage is TRBJ1-1, with TRBD1 as a possible D gene (6 bases). CDR1 is SGHRS, CDR2 YFSETQ, per germline. The CDR3 runs 15 residues. Trimming took 1 base from V and 3 from J, leaving 13 bases between them. The CDR3 loop reads CASSLYRGKDTEAFF. The DNA for the CDR3 is TGCGCCAGCAGCTTGTATAGGGGGAAGGACACTGAAGCTTTCTTT. Supplemented by reference TRBV5-1 and TRBJ1-1, the full variable domain reads KAGVTQTPRYLIKTRGQQVTLSCSPISGHRSVSWYQQTPGQGLQFLFEYFSETQRNKGNFPGRFSGRQFSNSRSEMNVSTLELGDSALYLCASSLYRGKDTEAFFGQGTRLTVV.

This chain connects TRBV4-2 to TRBJ2-2, with 9 bases matching TRBD2. The J segment lost 2 bases and the V segment lost 0 bases, leaving 7 bases of the junction unmatched. The CDR3 consists of 18 residues. Germline loops: CDR1 LGHNA, CDR2 YNFKEQ. CDR3 nucleotides: TGTGCCAGCAGCCAAGATGATAGCGGGGGTAAAAACACCGGGGAGCTGTTTTTT. Its protein is CASSQDDSGGKNTGELFF.

V is TRBV5-1 and J is TRBJ2-6; weak D call: TRBD1 (5 bases). The CDR3 is 17 residues long. Germline assignment: CDR1 SGHRS and CDR2 YFSETQ. With 0 bases removed from V and 2 bases from J, the gap between germline ends came to 12 bases. CDR3 DNA sequence: TGCGCCAGCAGCTTGGGGCCAGGGTTTACTGGGGCCAACGTCCTGACTTTC. This codes for CASSLGPGFTGANVLTF.

With regard to this clone: This CDR3 is also generated by other DNA sequences in the sample. The chain links TRBV18 to TRBJ1-6, with D tentatively TRBD1 (6 bases). Trimming left V 3 bases short and J 7 bases short, with 10 bases between. In germline, CDR1 is KGHSH, CDR2 LQKENI. This CDR3 comprises 14 residues. The CDR3 DNA follows: TGTGCCAGCTCACCTACCAGGGGAAATTCACCCCTCCACTTT. Its protein is CASSPTRGNSPLHF.

The V and J genes are TRBV5-1 and TRBJ1-6; a possible D gene is TRBD1 (6 bases). CDR1 is SGHRS, CDR2 YFSETQ, per germline. V was pared by 0 bases and J by 6 bases, with 16 bases between. This CDR3 region has 17 residues. CDR3 region: CASSLGSGASLNSPLHF. The CDR3 DNA reads TGCGCCAGCAGCTTGGGGTCAGGGGCGAGCCTTAATTCACCCCTCCACTTT.

V is TRBV5-5 and J is TRBJ1-1; 7 nucleotides align to TRBD1. The CDR3 is 16 amino acids. Germline lookup yields CDR1 SGHKS and CDR2 YYEKEE (reference sequence). J was trimmed by 1 base and V by 4 bases; bases with no gene match: 10. The CDR3 reads CASSISLGQENTEAFF. In DNA, the CDR3 is TGTGCCAGCAGCATCTCATTAGGACAGGAGAACACTGAAGCTTTCTTT.

This clone was seen only once. This chain links TRBV4-1 with TRBJ2-5; D is perhaps TRBD1 (5 bases). This CDR3 has 14 residues. Germline assignment: CDR1 MGHRA and CDR2 YSYEKL. V gave up 4 bases and J gave up 6 bases, with 15 bases separating them. The CDR3 DNA reads as TGCGCCAGCAGCCGGGCAGGGCGTGGGCAGACCCAGTACTTC. Amino acids: CASSRAGRGQTQYF.

This clone was seen a single time. V gene TRBV2 combines with J gene TRBJ1-6; D gene unclear. Germline V lookup: CDR1 SNHLY, CDR2 FYNNEI. CDR3 length: 14 residues. Trimming took 10 bases from V and 9 from J, leaving 19 bases between them. CDR3 DNA: TGTGCCACCCGTCTTGAGGGAATTTCTTCACCCCTCCACTTT. As protein: CATRLEGISSPLHF. The variable domain in full, completed from reference TRBV2 and TRBJ1-6, reads EPEVTQTPSHQVTQMGQEVILRCVPISNHLYFYWYRQILGQKVEFLVSFYNNEISEKSEIFDDQFSVERPDGSNFTLKIRSTKLEDSAMYFCATRLEGISSPLHFGNGTRLTVT.

The chain carries TRBV27 and TRBJ1-2, with 9 bases fitting TRBD1. Germline CDR1 and CDR2: MNHEY and SMNVEV (reference sequence). Unmatched junction bases numbered 6, after V lost 5 bases and J lost 2 bases. This CDR3 region has 15 residues. The CDR3 DNA reads as TGTGCCAGCAGTAATCCGGGACAGGGAAACTATGGCTACACCTTC. Its translation is CASSNPGQGNYGYTF.

The chain is built from TRBV5-6 and TRBJ1-5, with a possible D match to TRBD1 (5 bases). The V end lost 3 bases, the J end lost 4 bases, and 17 bases lay between the germline ends. The V gene's germline CDR1 is SGHDT and CDR2 YYEEEE. This CDR3 comprises 16 residues. The CDR3 DNA reads TGTGCCAGCAGCTCCTACGGGACTTTTAGGAATCAGCCCCAGCATTTT. Protein product: CASSSYGTFRNQPQHF.

This clone was picked up a small number of times. The chain uses TRBV15 and TRBJ1-2; 10 nucleotides agree with TRBD1. Germline V gene lookup returns CDR1 LNHNV and CDR2 YYDKDF (reference sequence). Trimming at V came to 3 bases and at J to 6 bases, leaving 1 base not matched to a gene. The CDR3 has 13 amino acids. The CDR3 coding sequence is TGTGCCACCAGCAGTGGGACAGGGGATGGCTACACCTTC. Protein sequence: CATSSGTGDGYTF.

The chain employs TRBV6-1 and TRBJ2-2; 7 bases are a match to TRBD1. J gave up 6 bases and V 6 bases, and 7 bases lay outside the gene matches. CDR1 is MNHNS and CDR2 is SASEGT in the germline V gene. CDR3 length equals 14 residues. CDR3 sequence: CASRDRVGAGELFF. As DNA, the CDR3 is TGTGCCAGCAGAGACAGGGTAGGGGCCGGGGAGCTGTTTTTT.

The chain links TRBV5-1 to TRBJ2-1, with 9 bases identical to TRBD1. Germline V gene data show CDR1 as SGHRS and CDR2 as YFSETQ. V lost 7 bases and J lost 7; bases outside the gene matches: 9. CDR3 size: 14 residues. The CDR3: CASGSTGGTNEQFF. In nucleotides, the CDR3 is TGCGCCAGCGGGTCGACAGGGGGTACGAATGAGCAGTTCTTC.